This entry lists 5 T cell receptor beta chains sequenced from one sample in a study of PD-1 blockade in classical Hodgkin lymphoma. No patient escaped relapse after autologous stem cell transplantation, and brentuximab vedotin exposure varied. Sequencing used immunoSEQ multiplex PCR; TCRdb keeps in-frame clones, though not all of them. The sample records some 41,000 clones, roughly 86% being singletons. The specimen was peripheral blood mononuclear cells (PBMCs), collected before the second cycle of nivolumab. These receptors were collected from a human donor with classical Hodgkin lymphoma.

This clone was recorded only once. The rearrangement links TRBV7-2 to TRBJ2-4; 11 positions agree with TRBD2. The CDR3 totals 16 residues. Germline CDR1 reads SGHTA; CDR2 reads FQGNSA. J was trimmed by 7 bases and V by 2 bases; bases with no gene match: 7. CDR3 in amino acids: CASSLMSSGGQNIQYF. The CDR3 nucleotides read TGTGCCAGCAGCTTAATGTCTAGCGGGGGGCAGAACATTCAGTACTTC.

This clone was recorded only once. The chain joins TRBV19 to TRBJ1-5; TRBD1 matches 11 bases. Germline values: CDR1 LNHDA, CDR2 SQIVND (reference sequence). The J segment lost 5 bases and the V segment lost 3 bases, leaving 6 bases of the junction unmatched. The CDR3 has 16 residues. This CDR3 reads CASSISRTGGDQPQHF. In DNA form, the CDR3 reads TGTGCCAGTAGTATTTCCCGGACAGGGGGCGATCAGCCCCAGCATTTT.

J is TRBJ2-3 and V is TRBV7-9; 8 bases line up with TRBD1. V dropped 4 bases and J dropped 1; count of bases not matched to a gene: 4. The germline V gene encodes CDR1 SEHNR and CDR2 FQNEAQ (reference sequence). CDR3 length: 15 amino acids. The CDR3, as DNA: TGTGCCAGCAGCTGGACAGGGAAAGGCACAGATACGCAGTATTTT. It specifies CASSWTGKGTDTQYF.

The chain uses TRBV6-1 and TRBJ2-7; no clear D. V was shortened by 1 base and J by 5 bases, with 12 bases between the two germline ends. Germline V CDR1 and CDR2: MNHNS, SASEGT. CDR3 length equals 14 residues. CDR3 sequence reads: CASSEGLGINEQYF. For the CDR3, the DNA is TGTGCCAGCAGTGAAGGTCTGGGGATAAACGAGCAGTACTTC.

The J gene is TRBJ2-1, the V gene TRBV4-2; D unresolved. Trimming removed 2 bases at V and 8 bases at J, with 4 bases between. Germline CDR1 reads LGHNA; CDR2 reads YNFKEQ. The CDR3 sequence is 11 residues long. CDR3 sequence reads: CASSQLDEQFF. The CDR3 DNA reads as TGTGCCAGCAGCCAACTGGATGAGCAGTTCTTC.